This TCR beta chain emerged from a study of cytomegalovirus exposure and HLA in healthy donors. Whole-study findings and limits: Researchers counted around 150 TCR beta chains as cytomegalovirus-associated. Rare TCR sequences predominated, though certain public TCRs were found in many donors.

Trimming took 5 bases from V and 2 from J; bases not matched to a gene: 3. This CDR3 comprises 14 residues. The germline CDR1 and CDR2 sequences are SGHTA and FQGNSA. About this clone: The antigen is undetermined.

Only in-frame clones appear in the TCRdb table, and some are missing; sequencing was by immunoSEQ multiplex PCR. This table has about 76,000 clones, 94% appearing once. The sequenced material came from PBMCs. The J gene is TRBJ1-2, the V gene TRBV7-2; 9 bases match TRBD1. This sequence was found in a man between 18 and 35 years old in good health and CMV-seropositive. CDR3 DNA: TGTGCCAGCAGCGGTGGGACAGGGAACTATGGCTACACCTTC. This gives the protein CASSGGTGNYGYTF.